The present T cell receptor beta chain was sequenced within a study of blood T cell repertoires in COVID-19. Participant reports of clinical history set cohort assignment. In the source study's methods: Estimation of nucleated cell counts was performed using reference gene primer amplification. Assay: immunoSEQ multiplex PCR; the TCRdb copy retains only in-frame clones and omits some. V and J calls and clone size come straight from that table; D and trimming were deduced from the DNA. The sample lists about 480,000 clones, around nine tenths seen once, with 1.5% to 2% in the top ten. The junction had 5 bases not matched to a gene; V was cut back by 2 bases and J by 4 bases. The CDR3 sequence is 15 residues long. Germline V gene lookup returns CDR1 SGHTA and CDR2 FQGNSA.

The gene calls are TRBV7-2 and TRBJ1-2; 9 bases fit TRBD1. Sequences were obtained from PBMCs or T cells enriched from blood (not recorded which). The TCR sequence derives from a woman between 35 and 50 years old who had recovered from COVID-19. The CDR3 DNA reads as TGTGCCAGCAGCTTACGAGTGGGACAGGGCTATGGCTACACCTTC. Its translation: CASSLRVGQGYGYTF. Using reference TRBV7-2 and TRBJ1-2 for the parts outside the CDR3, the full variable domain is GAGVSQSPSNKVTEKGKDVELRCDPISGHTALYWYRQSLGQGLEFLIYFQGNSAPDKSGLPSDRFSAERTGGSVSTLTIQRTQQEDSAVYLCASSLRVGQGYGYTFGSGTRLTVV.